Many counts were recorded for the clone carrying this TCR beta chain. Its target is unknown. Both ends of each TCR cDNA library bore sample-specific barcodes. Study processing details: Each donor had about 100,000 to nearly 550,000 clonotypes. TCRdb itself ran the 5' RACE reads through MiXCR, one entry per CDR3 protein. None of the V and J calls come from the authors' own analysis; TCRdb made them. The data show 350,000 to 450,000 distinct CDR3 sequences, about 28% seen once. This entry is derived from a study of identical twins' blood T cells. At the level of the study: Roughly six alpha and six beta libraries together yielded 50 million to 65 million reads.

General study findings and limits: Out-of-frame TCRbeta clonotypes reportedly had markedly more similar V usage in twins than unrelated donors.

Trimming took 1 base from V and 5 from J, leaving 8 bases between them. CDR3 size: 13 residues. Germline V gives CDR1 SQVTM, CDR2 ANQGSEA. The sample taken for sequencing was PBMCs. The TCR originated in a woman between 18 and 50 years old in good health. The chain employs TRBV29-1 and TRBJ2-2, with D unclear. CDR3 nucleotides: TGCAGCGTTGAAGGACGGATTACCGGGGAGCTGTTTTTT. This gives the protein CSVEGRITGELFF.